This TCR beta chain was captured by sequencing in a study of T cell repertoires in cytomegalovirus infection (dated by TCRdb to between 2018 and 2021). The study in broad terms: Donor HLA type was relevant to the analysis, because carriage of CMV infection together with the matching HLA type was indicated by public TCR beta signatures. Paper-wide results and their limitations: The ex vivo response was dominated by HLA-C-restricted CMV-specific TCR beta clonotypes, which also provided the single most frequent clonotype in two of eight donors. Carriers of CMV infection plus the relevant HLA type were discriminated by the cumulative frequency of public TCR beta family members in the study cohort and in an independent roughly 320-donor cohort.

The germline V gene yields SGHDT for CDR1 and YYEEEE for CDR2. From cysteine to phenylalanine, the CDR3 is 14 amino acids long. Kept here is only the CDR3 DNA, which spans 42 bases and is read in frame from base 1. The germline V end is reduced by 3 bases and the J end by 9 bases; junction bases left unmatched: 8. Ten or more counts support this clonotype. The specificity of this receptor is unknown. Base qualities are not provided; no much larger clone lies one nucleotide away. Reads for this sample came from an Illumina HiSeq 1500. TCRdb took the public reads, trimmed them with fastp at Q25, ran MiXCR for clone calling and kept in-frame beta chains. Rows merge per CDR3 protein into single entries with the most common DNA and genes. Here the sample has approximately 500,000 distinct CDR3 sequences; over 9% occur a single time. The top ten hold roughly a tenth of the sample.

Recombination joined TRBV5-6 with TRBJ2-1; TRBD1 matches 8 bases in the middle. The receptor comes from a human donor in good health (CMV status not recorded). Some clones in this sample may be carry-over from other donors' samples. The sample was PBMCs. The CDR3 protein sequence reads: CASSWDRSTSEQFF. The nucleotide sequence reads as follows: TGTGCCAGCAGCTGGGACAGGAGTACGAGTGAGCAGTTCTTC.